The 9 T cell receptor beta chains listed next were all sequenced from one sample in a study of T cell responses to AZD1222 COVID-19 vaccine. Here immunoSEQ multiplex PCR was the method, and the copy in TCRdb shows in-frame clones only, minus some. The sample includes 75,000 to 80,000 clones, almost 90% of them seen just once. The source material was peripheral blood, sampled 28 days after the second AZD1222 dose. These receptors were collected from an adult who received the AZD1222 COVID-19 vaccine.

The chain carries TRBV7-3 and TRBJ2-3, with a tentative D call TRBD2 (6 bases). Per germline, CDR1 SGHTA and CDR2 FQGTGA. CDR3 length: 14 amino acids. Trimming cost V 3 bases and J 2 bases, with 9 bases left between them. The CDR3 DNA is TGTGCCAGCAGCTTGCTGGGACTCACAGATACGCAGTATTTT. This translates into CASSLLGLTDTQYF.

The gene calls are TRBV27 and TRBJ2-3, with 9 bases aligning to TRBD2. Per the germline V gene, CDR1 is MNHEY and CDR2 is SMNVEV (reference sequence). The CDR3 has 16 residues. J gave up 6 bases and V 4 bases, and 11 bases lay outside the gene matches. CDR3 residues: CASSSLGAGGPDTQYF. For the CDR3, the DNA is TGTGCCAGCAGTTCCCTCGGGGCGGGGGGGCCGGATACGCAGTATTTT.

This clone occurred once. The gene calls are TRBV28 and TRBJ1-3; D ambiguous. CDR1 and CDR2 (germline): MDHEN, SYDVKM. Trimming pared 9 bases from V and 0 bases from J, leaving 9 bases between. This CDR3 contains 13 residues. CDR3 loop: CASLTGSGNTIYF. The CDR3 nucleotides read TGTGCCAGTTTGACGGGCTCTGGAAACACCATATATTTT. The whole variable domain, remainder taken from reference TRBV28 and TRBJ1-3, is DVKVTQSSRYLVKRTGEKVFLECVQDMDHENMFWYRQDPGLGLRLIYFSYDVKMKEKGDIPEGYSVSREKKERFSLILESASTNQTSMYLCASLTGSGNTIYFGEGSWLTVV.

Only one count was recorded for this clone. The chain carries TRBV5-1 and TRBJ1-5, with 9 bases identical to TRBD1. Germline loops: CDR1 SGHRS, CDR2 YFSETQ. V lost 0 bases, J lost 3 bases, and 4 bases stayed unmatched. This CDR3 is 16 amino acids long. CDR3 sequence: CASSLGTGGNNQPQHF. CDR3 nucleotide sequence: TGCGCCAGCAGCTTGGGTACAGGGGGCAACAATCAGCCCCAGCATTTT.

V and J are TRBV14 and TRBJ2-7, with D tentatively TRBD1 (6 bases). The CDR3 length is 15 residues. CDR1 and CDR2 (germline): SGHDN, FVKESK. The ends were cut back, 2 bases at V and 3 bases at J, with 14 bases in the middle. The CDR3 reads CASSQSLGHRYEQYF. As DNA, the CDR3 is TGTGCCAGCAGCCAAAGTTTGGGACACCGCTACGAGCAGTACTTC. The whole variable domain, remainder taken from reference TRBV14 and TRBJ2-7, is EAGVTQFPSHSVIEKGQTVTLRCDPISGHDNLYWYRRVMGKEIKFLLHFVKESKQDESGMPNNRFLAERTGGTYSTLKVQPAELEDSGVYFCASSQSLGHRYEQYFGPGTRLTVT.

The chain has TRBV18 and TRBJ2-7; TRBD1 aligns across 8 bases. After removal of 3 bases from V and 3 bases from J, the junction contained 16 bases not matched to a gene. The germline V gene encodes CDR1 KGHSH and CDR2 LQKENI. CDR3 length: 18 amino acids. CDR3 coding DNA: TGTGCCAGCTCACCCCCCCGGGCCCCGGGACAGGCCCACTACGAGCAGTACTTC. Residues: CASSPPRAPGQAHYEQYF.

The chain has TRBV7-2 and TRBJ1-1; the D is unclear. The length of the CDR3 is 15 residues. V dropped 0 bases and J dropped 1 base, with 9 bases sitting between them. The germline gives CDR1 SGHTA, CDR2 FQGNSA. The CDR3 sequence is CASSLAGIENTEAFF. The CDR3, as DNA: TGTGCCAGCAGCTTAGCAGGAATTGAGAACACTGAAGCTTTCTTT.

This chain links TRBV7-3 with TRBJ1-2; D ambiguous. The germline gives CDR1 SGHTA, CDR2 FQGTGA. CDR3 length equals 14 residues. Trimming left V 4 bases short and J 4 bases short, with 13 bases between. The CDR3 reads CASSSPGRVYGYTF. DNA for the CDR3: TGTGCCAGCAGCTCTCCGGGCAGAGTCTATGGCTACACCTTC. Complete variable domain (other parts from reference TRBV7-3 and TRBJ1-2): GAGVSQTPSNKVTEKGKYVELRCDPISGHTALYWYRQSLGQGPEFLIYFQGTGAADDSGLPNDRFFAVRPEGSVSTLKIQRTERGDSAVYLCASSSPGRVYGYTFGSGTRLTVV.

V is TRBV28 and J is TRBJ1-2; D is perhaps TRBD1 (5 bases). From germline, CDR1 is MDHEN and CDR2 SYDVKM. The V end lost 4 bases, the J end lost 3 bases, and 9 bases lay between the germline ends. This CDR3 is built from 13 residues. CDR3 coding DNA: TGTGCCAGCAGTTACCAGGGTGACTATGGCTACACCTTC. Its protein product is CASSYQGDYGYTF.